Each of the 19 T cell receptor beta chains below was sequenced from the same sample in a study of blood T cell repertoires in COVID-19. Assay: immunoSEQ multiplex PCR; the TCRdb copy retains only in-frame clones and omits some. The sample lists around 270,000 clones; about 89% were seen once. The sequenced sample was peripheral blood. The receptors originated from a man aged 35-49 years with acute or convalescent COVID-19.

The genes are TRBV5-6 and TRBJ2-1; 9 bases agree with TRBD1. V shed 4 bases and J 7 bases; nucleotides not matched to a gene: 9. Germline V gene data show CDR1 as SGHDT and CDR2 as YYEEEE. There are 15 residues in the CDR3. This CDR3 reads CASSPGTGWRNEQFF. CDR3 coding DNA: TGTGCCAGCAGCCCCGGGACAGGGTGGAGGAATGAGCAGTTCTTC. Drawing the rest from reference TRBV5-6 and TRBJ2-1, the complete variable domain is DAGVTQSPTHLIKTRGQQVTLRCSPKSGHDTVSWYQQALGQGPQFIFQYYEEEERQRGNFPDRFSGHQFPNYSSELNVNALLLGDSALYLCASSPGTGWRNEQFFGPGTRLTVL.

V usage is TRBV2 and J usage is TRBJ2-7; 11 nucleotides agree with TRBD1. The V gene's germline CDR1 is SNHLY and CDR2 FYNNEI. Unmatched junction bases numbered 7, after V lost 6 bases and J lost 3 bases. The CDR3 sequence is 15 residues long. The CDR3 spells CASSPGGTGGYEQYF. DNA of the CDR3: TGTGCCAGCAGCCCGGGGGGGACAGGGGGCTACGAGCAGTACTTC.

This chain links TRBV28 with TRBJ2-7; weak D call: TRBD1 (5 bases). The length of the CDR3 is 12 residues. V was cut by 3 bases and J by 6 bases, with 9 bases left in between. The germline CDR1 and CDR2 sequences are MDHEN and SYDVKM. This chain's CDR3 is CASSLAGREQYF. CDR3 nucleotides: TGTGCCAGCAGTTTGGCAGGGCGCGAGCAGTACTTC. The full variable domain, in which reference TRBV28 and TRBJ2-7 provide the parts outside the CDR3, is DVKVTQSSRYLVKRTGEKVFLECVQDMDHENMFWYRQDPGLGLRLIYFSYDVKMKEKGDIPEGYSVSREKKERFSLILESASTNQTSMYLCASSLAGREQYFGPGTRLTVT.

The CDR3 nucleotides read TGTGCCATCAGTCCGTCCTCTACGCGGGGTTCCTACGAGCAGTACTTC. This encodes CAISPSSTRGSYEQYF. This chain links TRBV10-3 with TRBJ2-7, with D perhaps matching TRBD2 (6 bases). Germline CDR1 is ENHRY and CDR2 is SYGVKD. Trimming removed 5 bases at V and 1 base at J, with 18 bases between. This CDR3 is 16 amino acids long.

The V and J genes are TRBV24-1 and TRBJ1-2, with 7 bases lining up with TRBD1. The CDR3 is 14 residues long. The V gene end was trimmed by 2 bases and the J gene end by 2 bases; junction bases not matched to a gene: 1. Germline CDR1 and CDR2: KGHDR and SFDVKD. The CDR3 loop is CATSDSQGNYGYTF. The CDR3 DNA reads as TGTGCCACCAGTGATTCACAGGGGAACTATGGCTACACCTTC.

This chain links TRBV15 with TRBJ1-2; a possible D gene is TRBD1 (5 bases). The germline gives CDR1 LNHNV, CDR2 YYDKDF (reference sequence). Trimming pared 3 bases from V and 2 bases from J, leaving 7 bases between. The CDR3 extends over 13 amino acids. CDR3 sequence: CATSRDTNYGYTF. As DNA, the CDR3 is TGTGCCACCAGCAGGGACACCAACTATGGCTACACCTTC.

In DNA form, the CDR3 reads TGCGCCAGCAGCTCCCGAGGGGACTCCTATGGCTACACCTTC. Protein product: CASSSRGDSYGYTF. The rearrangement joins TRBV5-1 to TRBJ1-2, with TRBD1 as a possible D gene (5 bases). The V and J ends lost 3 bases and 4 bases respectively, with 13 bases between them. The V gene's germline CDR1 is SGHRS and CDR2 YFSETQ. There are 14 residues in the CDR3.

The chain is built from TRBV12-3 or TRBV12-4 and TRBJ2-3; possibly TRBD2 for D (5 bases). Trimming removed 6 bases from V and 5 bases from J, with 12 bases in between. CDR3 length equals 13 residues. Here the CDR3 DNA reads TGTGCCAGCAGGAGGGTGGACCTAGATACGCAGTATTTT. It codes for CASRRVDLDTQYF.

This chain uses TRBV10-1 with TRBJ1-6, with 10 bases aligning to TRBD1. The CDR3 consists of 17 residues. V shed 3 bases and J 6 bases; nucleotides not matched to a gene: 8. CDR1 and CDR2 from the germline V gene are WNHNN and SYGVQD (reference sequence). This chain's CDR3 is CASSDSRTGGINSPLHF. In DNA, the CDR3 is TGCGCCAGCAGTGATTCTCGGACAGGGGGAATTAATTCACCCCTCCACTTT.

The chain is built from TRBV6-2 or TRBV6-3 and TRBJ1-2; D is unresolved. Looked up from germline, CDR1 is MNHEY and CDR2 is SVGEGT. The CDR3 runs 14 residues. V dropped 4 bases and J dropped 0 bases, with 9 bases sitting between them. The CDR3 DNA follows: TGTGCCAGCAGTTTTGGGCCTACTAACTATGGCTACACCTTC. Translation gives CASSFGPTNYGYTF.

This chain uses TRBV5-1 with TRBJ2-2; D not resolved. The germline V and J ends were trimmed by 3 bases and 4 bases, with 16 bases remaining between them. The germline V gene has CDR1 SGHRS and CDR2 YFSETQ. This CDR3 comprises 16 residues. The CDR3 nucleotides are TGCGCCAGCAGCTCACCCGACACAGAGAGCACCGGGGAGCTGTTTTTT. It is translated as CASSSPDTESTGELFF.

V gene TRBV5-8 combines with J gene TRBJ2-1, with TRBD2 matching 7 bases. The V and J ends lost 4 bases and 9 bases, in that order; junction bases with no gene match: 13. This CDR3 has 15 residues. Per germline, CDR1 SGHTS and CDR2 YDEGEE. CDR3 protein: CASSQGLAGEGEQFF. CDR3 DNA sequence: TGTGCCAGCAGCCAGGGACTTGCCGGGGAGGGTGAGCAGTTCTTC.

In DNA, the CDR3 is TGTGCCATCAGTGAGGACAGGGGGGCTACCACTGAAGCTTTCTTT. It yields the protein CAISEDRGATTEAFF. The genes are TRBV10-3 and TRBJ1-1; 9 nucleotides match TRBD1. The V segment lost 2 bases and the J segment 4 bases; nucleotides outside the gene matches: 5. Per the germline V gene, CDR1 is ENHRY and CDR2 is SYGVKD. The CDR3 has 15 residues.

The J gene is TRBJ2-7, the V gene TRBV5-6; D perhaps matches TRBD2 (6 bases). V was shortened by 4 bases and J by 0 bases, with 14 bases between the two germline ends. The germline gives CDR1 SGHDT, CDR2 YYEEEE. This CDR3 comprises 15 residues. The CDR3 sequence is CASSRAGPSSYEQYF. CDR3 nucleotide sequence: TGTGCCAGCAGCCGGGCGGGGCCCAGCTCCTACGAGCAGTACTTC.

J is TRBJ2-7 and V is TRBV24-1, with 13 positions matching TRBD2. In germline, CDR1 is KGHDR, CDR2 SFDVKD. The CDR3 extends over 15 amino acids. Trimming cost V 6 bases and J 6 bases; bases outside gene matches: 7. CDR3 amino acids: CATSSTGLAGSEQYF. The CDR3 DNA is TGTGCCACCAGTTCAACGGGACTAGCGGGAAGCGAGCAGTACTTC.

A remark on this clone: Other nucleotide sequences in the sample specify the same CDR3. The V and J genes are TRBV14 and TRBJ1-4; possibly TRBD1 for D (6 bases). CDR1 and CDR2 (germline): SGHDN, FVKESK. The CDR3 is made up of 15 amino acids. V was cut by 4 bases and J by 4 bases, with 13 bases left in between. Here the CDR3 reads CASSLGRGGNEKLFF. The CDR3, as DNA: TGTGCCAGCAGCCTGGGCAGGGGTGGTAATGAAAAACTGTTTTTT.

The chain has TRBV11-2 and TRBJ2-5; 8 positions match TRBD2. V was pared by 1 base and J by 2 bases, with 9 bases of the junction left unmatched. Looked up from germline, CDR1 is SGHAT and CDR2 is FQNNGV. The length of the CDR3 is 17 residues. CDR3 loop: CASSLGISGVLQETQYF. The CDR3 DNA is TGTGCCAGCAGCTTAGGTATTAGCGGGGTCCTACAAGAGACCCAGTACTTC.

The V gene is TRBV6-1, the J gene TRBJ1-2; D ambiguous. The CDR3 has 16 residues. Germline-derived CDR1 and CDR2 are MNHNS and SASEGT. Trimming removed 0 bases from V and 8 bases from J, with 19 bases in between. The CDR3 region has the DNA TGTGCCAGCAGTGAAGCGCTTTGGGCCGGTTCGGGGGGCTACACCTTC. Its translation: CASSEALWAGSGGYTF.

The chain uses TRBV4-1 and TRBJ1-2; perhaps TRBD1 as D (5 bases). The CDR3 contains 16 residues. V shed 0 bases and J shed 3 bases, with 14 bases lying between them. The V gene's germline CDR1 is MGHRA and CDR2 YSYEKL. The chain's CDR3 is CASSQDKGRGDYGYTF. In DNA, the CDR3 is TGCGCCAGCAGCCAAGATAAGGGGCGCGGGGACTATGGCTACACCTTC.